This T cell receptor (beta chain) was sequenced during a study of siplizumab effects on memory and regulatory T cells. Study results and caveats: Major contributors to the alloresponse seemed to be naive T cells, which also appeared more diverse than memory cells. The mapping of alloreactive clones to unstimulated subsets covered only a minor fraction of them. Alloreactive sequences that could be traced to unstimulated CD4+ memory cells showed a significant reduction under siplizumab. Researchers did not confirm the suppressive function of proliferating Tregs from siplizumab cultures.

Concerning this clone itself: Its antigen remains unknown.

Clones were sequenced by immunoSEQ multiplex PCR, and TCRdb holds only the in-frame ones, with some missing. The sample includes approximately 91,000 clones, roughly 94% seen only once; the top ten take roughly 20%. Germline V lookup: CDR1 MGHRA, CDR2 YSYEKL. V lost 3 bases, J lost 5 bases, and 18 bases lay in between. The CDR3 is 16 residues long. This chain uses TRBV4-1 with TRBJ2-3, with a weak D call TRBD2 (5 bases). The sequence was obtained from a human donor in good health. Sequenced sample: CD8+ T cells sorted from blood. CDR3 DNA: TGCGCCAGCAGCCAGGATGCGTGGGAGAAGGGAGATACGCAGTATTTT. Translating it yields CASSQDAWEKGDTQYF.